One sample yielded the 26 T cell receptor beta chains listed below, sequenced in a study of vaccination and CD4 T cells after COVID-19. With the Oncomine TCR Beta short-read assay, DNA from cultured CD4+ T cells was sequenced. MiXCR was run by TCRdb on the PCR reads, yielding one entry per CDR3 protein. The repertoire holds about 21,000 distinct CDR3 sequences, roughly two fifths seen once, with 4% to 5.5% in the top ten. The sample's treatment: roughly nine-day PBMC culture with coronavirus spike peptide pools or control peptides (ViraFEST assay). No antigen has been identified for these receptors. Sequenced material: CD4+ T cells from blood, cultured in vitro, taken before SARS-CoV-2 vaccination. Receptors originate from a human donor who had recovered from COVID-19.

By share, this clonotype ranks as medium-sized. The chain joins TRBV6-1 to TRBJ1-5; D is unclear. The CDR3 covers 13 residues. Trimming stripped 3 bases from V and 3 bases from J, with 6 bases between. In germline, CDR1 is MNHNS, CDR2 SASEGT. CDR3 in DNA: TGTGCCAGCAGTGATGGTTACAATCAGCCCCAGCATTTT. Its protein product is CASSDGYNQPQHF.

CDR3 sequence: CASRSRGQGSHEQYF. The CDR3 DNA is TGTGCCAGCAGGTCCCGGGGACAGGGTTCCCACGAGCAGTACTTC. V is TRBV12-3 or TRBV12-4 and J is TRBJ2-7; 9 bases agree with TRBD1. J gave up 5 bases and V 6 bases, and 11 bases lay outside the gene matches. This CDR3 is 15 amino acids long.

This chain uses TRBV10-3 with TRBJ1-1; TRBD1 agrees at 7 bases. Germline CDR1 and CDR2: ENHRY and SYGVKD. V shed 6 bases, J shed 4 bases, and the junction held 8 bases outside the gene matches. This CDR3 comprises 14 residues. The CDR3 protein is CAIRPTGALTEAFF. CDR3 DNA: TGTGCCATCAGGCCTACAGGGGCCCTCACTGAAGCTTTCTTT.

This clonotype appeared a few times. The chain carries TRBV7-9 and TRBJ2-3; D perhaps matches TRBD2 (6 bases). CDR1 is SEHNR and CDR2 is FQNEAQ in the germline V gene (reference sequence). V was cut by 3 bases and J by 0 bases, with 13 bases left in between. The CDR3 has 16 residues. The CDR3 bases are TGTGCCAGCAGCTTCGGCGGGACGGTTAGCACAGATACGCAGTATTTT. Translating it yields CASSFGGTVSTDTQYF.

This clonotype was observed a handful of times. The rearrangement links TRBV24-1 to TRBJ2-3; 8 bases fit TRBD1. CDR3 length: 16 residues. The V segment lost 7 bases and the J segment 1 base; nucleotides outside the gene matches: 9. CDR1 and CDR2 from the germline V gene are KGHDR and SFDVKD. CDR3 loop: CATSRRTGLGTDTQYF. The CDR3 nucleotides are TGTGCCACCAGCCGACGGACAGGGTTAGGCACAGATACGCAGTATTTT.

This clonotype came up a few times. The J gene is TRBJ2-3, the V gene TRBV11-3, with TRBD2 as a possible D gene (6 bases). The CDR3 has 13 amino acids. Trimming cost V 10 bases and J 5 bases, with 16 bases left between them. The germline V gene has CDR1 SGHNT and CDR2 YENEEA. The CDR3 sequence: CATGGEVGDTQYF. CDR3 bases: TGTGCCACCGGGGGAGAAGTTGGAGATACGCAGTATTTT.

This clonotype has a handful of counts. For the CDR3, the DNA is TGTGCCAGTAGCGGACAGGTCGTGTTTCGTGGGGCTTTCTTT. Translation gives CASSGQVVFRGAFF. The chain employs TRBV19 and TRBJ1-1, with 7 nucleotides matching TRBD1. With V trimmed by 6 bases and J by 11 bases, 15 bases remained unmatched. The germline V gene has CDR1 LNHDA and CDR2 SQIVND (reference sequence). The CDR3 is 14 residues long.

CDR3 nucleotides: TGTGCCACCAGTGAGCCCGACAGGGGGGGAACCAACTATGGCTACACCTTC. Encoded protein: CATSEPDRGGTNYGYTF. The genes are TRBV24-1 and TRBJ1-2; TRBD1 matches at 9 bases. Germline lookup yields CDR1 KGHDR and CDR2 SFDVKD. The V gene end was trimmed by 4 bases and the J gene end by 2 bases; junction bases not matched to a gene: 10. The CDR3 contains 17 residues.

J is TRBJ2-5 and V is TRBV20-1; 10 bases are a match to TRBD1. CDR1 is DFQATT and CDR2 is SNEGSKA in the germline V gene (reference sequence). The J segment lost 5 bases and the V segment lost 3 bases, leaving 6 bases of the junction unmatched. This CDR3 region has 14 residues. The DNA of the CDR3 is TGCAGTGCTAGTCCCGGGACAGGGGATGAGACCCAGTACTTC. Its translation: CSASPGTGDETQYF.

This clonotype was detected only a few times. The chain links TRBV4-2 to TRBJ1-5; the D is unclear. Trimming removed 2 bases at V and 6 bases at J, with 8 bases between. This CDR3 is 13 amino acids long. Germline V gives CDR1 LGHNA, CDR2 YNFKEQ. CDR3 amino acids: CASSQQLGQPQHF. The CDR3 DNA reads TGTGCCAGCAGCCAACAACTTGGTCAGCCCCAGCATTTT.

This clonotype was observed a handful of times. The V and J genes are TRBV7-6 and TRBJ1-5; D gene unclear. Trimming stripped 1 base from V and 7 bases from J, with 8 bases between. Germline assignment: CDR1 SGHVS and CDR2 FNYEAQ. The length of the CDR3 is 13 residues. The DNA of the CDR3 is TGTGCCAGCAGCTTAGGTATAAACCAGCCCCAGCATTTT. As protein: CASSLGINQPQHF.

This chain joins TRBV20-1 and TRBJ2-5; D may be TRBD1 (6 bases). V was clipped by 3 bases and J by 5 bases, with 13 bases between them. Germline-derived CDR1 and CDR2 are DFQATT and SNEGSKA (reference sequence). CDR3 length equals 13 residues. CDR3 in DNA: TGCAGTGCTAGGGCAGGGGCGGTGGAGACCCAGTACTTC. It yields the protein CSARAGAVETQYF.

The chain is built from TRBV20-1 and TRBJ1-1, with 11 bases matching TRBD1. Germline V gives CDR1 DFQATT, CDR2 SNEGSKA (reference sequence). V gave up 8 bases and J gave up 4 bases; unmatched junction bases: 9. The CDR3 runs to 14 residues. CDR3 DNA: TGCAGTACCGGACAGGGGGCGGGAGGCACTGAAGCTTTCTTT. Its protein product is CSTGQGAGGTEAFF.

This rearrangement joins TRBV20-1 to TRBJ2-5; 14 bases agree with TRBD2. CDR3 length equals 15 residues. V dropped 4 bases and J dropped 3; count of bases not matched to a gene: 4. CDR1 and CDR2 from the germline V gene are DFQATT and SNEGSKA (reference sequence). CDR3 region: CSAMGLAGAKETQYF. The CDR3 bases are TGCAGTGCTATGGGACTAGCGGGAGCAAAAGAGACCCAGTACTTC.

This clonotype was detected a few times. The chain recombines TRBV20-1 with TRBJ1-2; a weak D match, TRBD1 (5 bases). The germline V gene encodes CDR1 DFQATT and CDR2 SNEGSKA (reference sequence). V was trimmed by 6 bases and J by 1 base, leaving 15 bases between them. The CDR3 is made up of 14 amino acids. The CDR3 spells CSASGRQLNYGYTF. For the CDR3, the DNA is TGCAGTGCCTCGGGGAGACAGCTTAACTATGGCTACACCTTC.

The genes are TRBV2 and TRBJ2-7, with unresolved D. V was trimmed by 5 bases and J by 3 bases, leaving 5 bases between them. Germline loops: CDR1 SNHLY, CDR2 FYNNEI. The CDR3 covers 11 residues. The CDR3 sequence is CASSRSYEQYF. Written as DNA, the CDR3 is TGTGCCAGCAGTCGCAGCTACGAGCAGTACTTC.

The rearrangement joins TRBV20-1 to TRBJ2-3; TRBD2 aligns across 8 bases. This CDR3 region has 13 residues. Germline assignment: CDR1 DFQATT and CDR2 SNEGSKA (reference sequence). Trimming took 1 base from V and 6 from J; bases not matched to a gene: 3. DNA for the CDR3: TGCAGTGCTAGAGTAGCGGGAACCGATACGCAGTATTTT. It codes for CSARVAGTDTQYF.

Written as DNA, the CDR3 is TGTGCCAGCAGTTACAACGAGGGATGGGGCACTGAAGCTTTCTTT. Residues: CASSYNEGWGTEAFF. This chain links TRBV6-5 with TRBJ1-1; D is ambiguous. The CDR3 is 15 residues long. The germline V gene has CDR1 MNHEY and CDR2 SVGAGI. V was pared by 2 bases and J by 4 bases, with 14 bases between.

The chain carries TRBV21-1 and TRBJ1-3; TRBD1 was called by the table and not checked on the DNA. TRBV21-1 constitutes a pseudogene. The CDR3 sequence is 15 residues long. This CDR3 reads CASSGTLGMGNTIYF. DNA for the CDR3: TGTGCCAGCAGCGGGACACTCGGAATGGGAAACACCATATATTTT.

This clonotype has more than one count but fewer than ten. At one end the junction does not follow the germline gene, possibly because of a read error. This chain joins TRBV2 and TRBJ1-6, with 8 bases fitting TRBD1. This CDR3 contains 15 residues. Per germline, CDR1 SNHLY and CDR2 FYNNEI. The CDR3 bases are TGTACCAGCAGAGGGGTCACAGGGGGGAATTCACCCCTCCACTTT. Translating gives CTSRGVTGGNSPLHF.

This clonotype has only one observation. V and J are TRBV12-3 or TRBV12-4 and TRBJ2-1, with unresolved D. Deletions cut 6 bases from V and 0 bases from J, with 3 bases between. The CDR3 runs to 12 residues. As DNA, the CDR3 is TGTGCCAGCAGCGACTCCTACAATGAGCAGTTCTTC. Its protein is CASSDSYNEQFF.

The chain uses TRBV12-3 or TRBV12-4 and TRBJ2-2, with D possibly TRBD2 on 6 matching bases. The CDR3 covers 14 residues. With 6 bases removed from V and 1 base from J, the gap between germline ends came to 9 bases. The CDR3 DNA reads TGTGCCAGCAGCCAGGGACTGAACACCGGGGAGCTGTTTTTT. Translated, it gives CASSQGLNTGELFF.

This clonotype is medium-sized (0.01 to 0.1%) in the sample. The rearrangement links TRBV20-1 to TRBJ1-5; D remains unclear. The CDR3 runs to 13 residues. V lost 5 bases to trimming and J lost 2 bases, with 10 bases between them. Germline V gives CDR1 DFQATT, CDR2 SNEGSKA (reference sequence). For the CDR3, the DNA is TGCAGTGCTTACATAGAGGGCAATCAGCCCCAGCATTTT. Translation gives CSAYIEGNQPQHF.

The chain combines TRBV12-5 with TRBJ1-1; D is undetermined. Germline CDR1 and CDR2: LGHNT and FRNRAP. The CDR3 length is 11 residues. Trimming stripped 5 bases from V and 2 bases from J, with 3 bases between. This CDR3 reads CASGINTEAFF. CDR3 DNA sequence: TGTGCTAGTGGTATAAACACTGAAGCTTTCTTT.

The J gene is TRBJ2-5, the V gene TRBV2; D is undetermined. CDR1 SNHLY and CDR2 FYNNEI come from the germline V gene. CDR3 length equals 11 residues. The CDR3 DNA reads as TGTGCAGACAATTACCAAGAGACCCAGTACTTC. It specifies CADNYQETQYF.

This clonotype came up a few times. The chain is built from TRBV7-8 and TRBJ1-1; 7 bases agree with TRBD1. Trimming removed 4 bases from V and 5 bases from J; junction bases left unmatched: 13. Germline assignment: CDR1 SGHVS and CDR2 FQNEAQ. The CDR3 sequence is 16 residues long. The chain's CDR3 is CASSSLRQGLETEAFF. The CDR3 region has the DNA TGTGCCAGCAGCTCCCTAAGACAGGGACTGGAAACTGAAGCTTTCTTT.